This T cell receptor beta chain originates from a study of T cells after yellow fever vaccination. On the study more broadly: The SMART-Seq v4 Ultra Low Input method served to prepare the low-cell-number fractions.

TCRdb reanalysed the 5' RACE reads using MiXCR and keeps one entry per CDR3 protein. The sample carries a few hundred thousand distinct CDR3 sequences, around 5.3% recorded once. The CDR3 has 21 residues. Trimming removed 7 bases from V and 0 bases from J, with 32 bases in between. Germline V gene lookup returns CDR1 MNHEY and CDR2 SMNVEV (reference sequence). Study-wide results and limits: Booster sampling recovered most clones from primary vaccination (under 97% CD4, approximately 90% CD8).

To note about this clonotype: Its target is not known.

The sample consisted of CD4+ T cells sorted from PBMCs, taken on the day of the yellow fever booster vaccination. The sequence was collected from a man between 18 and 29 years old who received the YFV17D yellow fever vaccine. V gene TRBV27 combines with J gene TRBJ2-3; D might be TRBD1 (5 bases). CDR3 region: CASKRAGSWGFLHTSTDTQYF. Here the CDR3 DNA reads TGTGCCAGCAAACGAGCTGGCAGCTGGGGCTTTCTCCACACTAGCACAGATACGCAGTATTTT.